In its sample, the clone carrying this T cell receptor (beta chain) was seen a few times. No antigen is known for it. What was sequenced were expressed TCRB transcripts, since all of the isolated RNA had been reverse transcribed. The data were produced by immunoSEQ multiplex PCR, yet TCRdb's version contains in-frame clones alone and is incomplete. The table has 240,000 or so clones, roughly 20% seen once. This record comes from a study of beta chain features in type 1 diabetes. Study context: Sorted cells, approximately 100,000,000 in number, were examined across all samples. Study conclusions and caveats: VDJ junctions from type 1 diabetes patients carried fewer insertions and larger deletions. Shorter TCRB CDR3s, moderately but significantly so, were found in Type 1 diabetes patients in all four CD4+ subsets. Whether TCRB rearrangement is influenced by HLA type was left unresolved in this analysis. Naive, central memory and regulatory TCRB repertoires appeared more similar among patients than healthy donors.

The CDR3 has 12 residues. Trimming took 5 bases from V and 5 from J, leaving 11 bases between them. Looked up from germline, CDR1 is SGHNT and CDR2 is YYREEE (reference sequence). The chain has TRBV5-4 and TRBJ2-7; weak D call: TRBD2 (5 bases). This TCR was sampled from a woman aged 40 to 50 with type 1 diabetes. The specimen was naive CD4+ T cells from blood. Here the CDR3 DNA reads TGTGCCAGCAGTGAGGGATGGGACGAGCAGTACTTC. This encodes CASSEGWDEQYF.